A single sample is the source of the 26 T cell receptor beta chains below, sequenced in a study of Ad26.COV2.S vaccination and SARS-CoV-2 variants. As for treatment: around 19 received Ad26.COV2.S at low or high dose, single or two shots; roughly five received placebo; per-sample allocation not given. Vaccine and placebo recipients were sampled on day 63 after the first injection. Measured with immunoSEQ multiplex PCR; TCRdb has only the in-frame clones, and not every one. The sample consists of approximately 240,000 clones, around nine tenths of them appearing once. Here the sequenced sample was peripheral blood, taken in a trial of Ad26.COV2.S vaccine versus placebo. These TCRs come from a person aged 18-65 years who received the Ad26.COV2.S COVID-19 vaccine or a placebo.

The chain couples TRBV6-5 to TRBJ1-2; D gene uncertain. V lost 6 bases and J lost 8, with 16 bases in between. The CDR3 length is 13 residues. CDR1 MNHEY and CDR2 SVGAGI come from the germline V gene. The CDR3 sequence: CASRPCRECGYTF. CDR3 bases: TGTGCCAGCAGACCGTGTAGGGAATGCGGCTACACCTTC.

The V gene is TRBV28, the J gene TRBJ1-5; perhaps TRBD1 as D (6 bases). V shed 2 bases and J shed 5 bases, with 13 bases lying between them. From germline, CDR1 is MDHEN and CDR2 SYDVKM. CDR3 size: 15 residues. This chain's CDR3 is CASSLISGGYQPQHF. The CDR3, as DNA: TGTGCCAGCAGTTTAATAAGTGGGGGCTATCAGCCCCAGCATTTT.

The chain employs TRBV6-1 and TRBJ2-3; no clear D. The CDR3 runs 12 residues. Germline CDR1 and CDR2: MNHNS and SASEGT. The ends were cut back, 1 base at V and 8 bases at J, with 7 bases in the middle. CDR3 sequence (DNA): TGTGCCAGCAGTGAAGTGGGCTTTACGCAGTATTTT. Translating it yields CASSEVGFTQYF.

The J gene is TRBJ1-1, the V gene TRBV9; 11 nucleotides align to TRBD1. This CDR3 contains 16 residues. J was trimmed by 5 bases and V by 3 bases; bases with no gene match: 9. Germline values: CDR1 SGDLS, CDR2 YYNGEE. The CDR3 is CASSATGTGGNTEAFF. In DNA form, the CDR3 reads TGTGCCAGCAGCGCGACCGGGACAGGGGGGAATACTGAAGCTTTCTTT.

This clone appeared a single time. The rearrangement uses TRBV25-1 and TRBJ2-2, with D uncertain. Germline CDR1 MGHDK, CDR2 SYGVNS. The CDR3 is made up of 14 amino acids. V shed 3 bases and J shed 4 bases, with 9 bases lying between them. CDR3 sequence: CASSEPAGTGELFF. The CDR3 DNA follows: TGTGCCAGCAGTGAGCCGGCTGGCACCGGGGAGCTGTTTTTT.

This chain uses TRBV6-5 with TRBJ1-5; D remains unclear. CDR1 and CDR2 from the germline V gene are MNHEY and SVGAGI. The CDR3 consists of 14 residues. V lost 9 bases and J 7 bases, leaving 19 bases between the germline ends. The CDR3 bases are TGTGCCAGTATAGAGAGCGGCCTAGGCCAGCCCCAGCATTTT. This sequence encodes CASIESGLGQPQHF.

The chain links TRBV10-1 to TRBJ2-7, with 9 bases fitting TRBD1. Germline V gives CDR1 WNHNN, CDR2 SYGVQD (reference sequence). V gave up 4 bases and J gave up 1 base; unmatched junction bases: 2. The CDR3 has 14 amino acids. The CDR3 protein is CASSGQGGSYEQYF. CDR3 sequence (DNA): TGCGCCAGCAGTGGACAGGGGGGATCCTACGAGCAGTACTTC.

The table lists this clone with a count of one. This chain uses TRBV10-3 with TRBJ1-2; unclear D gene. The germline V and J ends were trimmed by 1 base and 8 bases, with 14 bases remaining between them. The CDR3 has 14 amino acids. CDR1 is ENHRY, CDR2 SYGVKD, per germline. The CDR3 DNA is TGTGCCATCAGTGAGTTCCTAGCACCCGGCGGCTACACCTTC. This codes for CAISEFLAPGGYTF.

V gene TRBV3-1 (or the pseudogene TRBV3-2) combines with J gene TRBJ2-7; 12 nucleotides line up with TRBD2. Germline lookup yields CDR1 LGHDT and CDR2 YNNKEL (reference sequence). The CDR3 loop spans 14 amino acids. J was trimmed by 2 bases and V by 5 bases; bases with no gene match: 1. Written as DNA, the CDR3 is TGTGCCAGCAGCGCTAGCGGGAGGGCCTACGAGCAGTACTTC. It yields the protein CASSASGRAYEQYF.

The CDR3 nucleotides are TGTGCCAGCAGCTCCCGGGACAGGGGGCGAAGGTTTGGGGAAAAACTGTTTTTT. Its translation: CASSSRDRGRRFGEKLFF. The J gene is TRBJ1-4, the V gene TRBV7-2; 12 bases align to TRBD1. V shed 4 bases and J 8 bases; nucleotides not matched to a gene: 14. The CDR3 sequence is 18 residues long. CDR1 is SGHTA and CDR2 is FQGNSA in the germline V gene.

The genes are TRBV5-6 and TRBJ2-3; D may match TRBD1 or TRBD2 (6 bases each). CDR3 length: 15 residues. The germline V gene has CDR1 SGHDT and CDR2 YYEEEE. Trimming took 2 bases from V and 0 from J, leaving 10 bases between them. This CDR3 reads CASSLKGGSTDTQYF. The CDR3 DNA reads TGTGCCAGCAGCTTAAAGGGGGGAAGCACAGATACGCAGTATTTT.

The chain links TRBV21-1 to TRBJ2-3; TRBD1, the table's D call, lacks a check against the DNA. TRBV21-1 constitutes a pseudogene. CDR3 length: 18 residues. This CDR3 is CASSKIVGHRVKTDTQYF. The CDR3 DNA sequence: TGTGCCAGCAGCAAAATTGTGGGACATAGAGTAAAGACAGATACGCAGTATTTT.

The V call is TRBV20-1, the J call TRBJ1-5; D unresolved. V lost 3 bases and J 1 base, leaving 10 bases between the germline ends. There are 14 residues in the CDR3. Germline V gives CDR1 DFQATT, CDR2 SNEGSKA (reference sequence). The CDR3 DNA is TGCAGTGCTAGTAGGGCGGTAAGCAATCAGCCCCAGCATTTT. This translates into CSASRAVSNQPQHF.

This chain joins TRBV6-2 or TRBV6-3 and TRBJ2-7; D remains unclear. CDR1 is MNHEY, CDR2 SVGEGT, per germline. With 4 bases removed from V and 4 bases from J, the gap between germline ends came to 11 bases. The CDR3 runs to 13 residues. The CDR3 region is CASSSPTLYEQYF. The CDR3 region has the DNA TGTGCCAGCAGTTCCCCGACACTATACGAGCAGTACTTC.

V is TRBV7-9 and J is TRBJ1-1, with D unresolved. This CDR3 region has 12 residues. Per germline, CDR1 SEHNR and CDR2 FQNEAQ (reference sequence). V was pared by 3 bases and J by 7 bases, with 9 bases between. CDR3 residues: CASSLGYFEAFF. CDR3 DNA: TGTGCCAGCAGCTTGGGGTATTTTGAAGCTTTCTTT.

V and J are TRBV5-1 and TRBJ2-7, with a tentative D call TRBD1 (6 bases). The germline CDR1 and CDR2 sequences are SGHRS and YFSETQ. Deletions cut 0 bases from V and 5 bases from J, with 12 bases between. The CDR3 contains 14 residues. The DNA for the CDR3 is TGCGCCAGCAGCTTGGGCGCCCAGGGGAACGAGCAGTACTTC. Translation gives CASSLGAQGNEQYF.

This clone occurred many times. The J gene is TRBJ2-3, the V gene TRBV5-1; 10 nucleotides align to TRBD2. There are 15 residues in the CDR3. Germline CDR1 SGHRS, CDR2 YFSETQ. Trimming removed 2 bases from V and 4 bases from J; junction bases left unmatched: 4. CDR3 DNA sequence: TGCGCCAGCAGCTTAACGACTAGCGGGTCAGATACGCAGTATTTT. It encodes CASSLTTSGSDTQYF.

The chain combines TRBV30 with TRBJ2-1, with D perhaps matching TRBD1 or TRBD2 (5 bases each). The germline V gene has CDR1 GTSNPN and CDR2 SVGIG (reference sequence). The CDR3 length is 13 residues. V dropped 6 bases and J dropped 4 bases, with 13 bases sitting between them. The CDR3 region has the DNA TGTGCCTGTCCGGGACCCTCTTACAATGAGCAGTTCTTC. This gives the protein CACPGPSYNEQFF. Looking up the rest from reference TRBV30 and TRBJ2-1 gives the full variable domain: SQTIHQWPATLVQPVGSPLSLECTVEGTSNPNLYWYRQAAGRGLQLLFYSVGIGQISSEVPQNLSASRPQDRQFILSSKKLLLSDSGFYLCACPGPSYNEQFFGPGTRLTVL.

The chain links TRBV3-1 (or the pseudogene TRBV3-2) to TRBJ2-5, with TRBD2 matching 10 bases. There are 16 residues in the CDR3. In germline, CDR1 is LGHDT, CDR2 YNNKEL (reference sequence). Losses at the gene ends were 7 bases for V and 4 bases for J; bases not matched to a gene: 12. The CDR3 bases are TGTGCCAGCAAGGGGGGAGTAGGACTAGCGGCAGAGACCCAGTACTTC. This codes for CASKGGVGLAAETQYF.

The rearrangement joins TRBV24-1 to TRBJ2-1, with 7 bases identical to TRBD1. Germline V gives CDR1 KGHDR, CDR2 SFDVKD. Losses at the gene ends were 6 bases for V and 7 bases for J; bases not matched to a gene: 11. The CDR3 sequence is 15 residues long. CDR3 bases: TGTGCCACCAGTCGAGGGGGCCTGACACCGAATGAGCAGTTCTTC. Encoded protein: CATSRGGLTPNEQFF.

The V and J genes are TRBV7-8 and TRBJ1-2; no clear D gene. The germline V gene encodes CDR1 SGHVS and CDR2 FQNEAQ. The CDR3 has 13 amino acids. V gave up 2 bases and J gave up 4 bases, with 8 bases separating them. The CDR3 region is CASSLRTGYGYTF. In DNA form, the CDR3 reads TGTGCCAGCAGCTTACGAACGGGCTATGGCTACACCTTC. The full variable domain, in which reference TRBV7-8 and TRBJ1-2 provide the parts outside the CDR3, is GAGVSQSPRYKVAKRGQDVALRCDPISGHVSLFWYQQALGQGPEFLTYFQNEAQLDKSGLPSDRFFAERPEGSVSTLKIQRTQQEDSAVYLCASSLRTGYGYTFGSGTRLTVV.

This chain's CDR3 is CASSYDRGPRGYTF. CDR3 sequence (DNA): TGTGCCAGCAGTTATGACAGGGGGCCTAGGGGCTACACCTTC. The chain combines TRBV6-6 with TRBJ1-2; 10 nucleotides align to TRBD1. V shed 3 bases, J shed 8 bases, and the junction held 6 bases outside the gene matches. The CDR3 contains 14 residues. CDR1 and CDR2 from the germline V gene are MNHNY and SVGAGI (reference sequence).

CDR3 DNA: TGTGCCAGCAGTTTAGGACTCCACTATGGCTACACCTTC. It translates to CASSLGLHYGYTF. The rearrangement uses TRBV12-3 or TRBV12-4 and TRBJ1-2; D remains ambiguous. The CDR3 covers 13 residues. The germline V and J ends were trimmed by 1 base and 3 bases, with 6 bases remaining between them.

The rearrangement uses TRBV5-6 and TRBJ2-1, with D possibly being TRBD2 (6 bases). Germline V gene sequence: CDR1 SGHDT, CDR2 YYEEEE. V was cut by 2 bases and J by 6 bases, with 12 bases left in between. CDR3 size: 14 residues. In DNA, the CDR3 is TGTGCCAGCAGCTTTTACGGGAGCGGCAATGAGCAGTTCTTC. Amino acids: CASSFYGSGNEQFF.

CDR3 region: CACSGKETQYF. The CDR3 DNA reads as TGTGCCTGCTCAGGGAAAGAGACCCAGTACTTC. The V call is TRBV30, the J call TRBJ2-5; perhaps TRBD1 as D (5 bases). This CDR3 region has 11 residues. The ends were cut back, 6 bases at V and 3 bases at J, with 8 bases in the middle. Germline values: CDR1 GTSNPN, CDR2 SVGIG (reference sequence).

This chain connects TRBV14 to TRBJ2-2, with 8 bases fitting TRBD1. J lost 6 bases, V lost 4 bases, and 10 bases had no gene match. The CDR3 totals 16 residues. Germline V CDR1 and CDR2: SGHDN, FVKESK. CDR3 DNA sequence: TGTGCCAGCAGCCGAACCTCAGGGGGCCTCGCCGGGGAGCTGTTTTTT. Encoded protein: CASSRTSGGLAGELFF.